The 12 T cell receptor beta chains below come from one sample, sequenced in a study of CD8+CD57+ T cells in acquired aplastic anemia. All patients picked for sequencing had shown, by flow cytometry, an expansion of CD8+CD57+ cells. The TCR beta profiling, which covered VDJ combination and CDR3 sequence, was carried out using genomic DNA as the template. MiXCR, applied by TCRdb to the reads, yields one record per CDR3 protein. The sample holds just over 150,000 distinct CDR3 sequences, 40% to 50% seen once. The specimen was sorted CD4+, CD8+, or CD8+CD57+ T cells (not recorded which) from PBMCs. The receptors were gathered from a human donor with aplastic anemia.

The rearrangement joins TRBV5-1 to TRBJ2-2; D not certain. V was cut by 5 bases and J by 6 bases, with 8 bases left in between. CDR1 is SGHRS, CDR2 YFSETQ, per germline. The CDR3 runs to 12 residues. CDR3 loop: CASRTGSGELFF. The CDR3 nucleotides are TGCGCCAGCAGAACCGGGTCCGGGGAGCTGTTTTTT.

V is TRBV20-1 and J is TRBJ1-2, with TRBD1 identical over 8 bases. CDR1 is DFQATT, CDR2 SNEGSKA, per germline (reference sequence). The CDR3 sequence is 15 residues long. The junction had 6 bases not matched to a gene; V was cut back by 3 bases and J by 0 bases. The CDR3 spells CSASGMDRANYGYTF. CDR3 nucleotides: TGCAGTGCTAGTGGAATGGACAGGGCTAACTATGGCTACACCTTC.

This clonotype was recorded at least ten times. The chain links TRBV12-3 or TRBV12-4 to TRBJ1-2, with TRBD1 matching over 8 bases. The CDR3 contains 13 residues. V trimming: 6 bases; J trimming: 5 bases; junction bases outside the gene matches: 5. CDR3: CASRDDRGYGYTF. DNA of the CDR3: TGTGCCAGCAGAGACGACAGGGGATATGGCTACACCTTC.

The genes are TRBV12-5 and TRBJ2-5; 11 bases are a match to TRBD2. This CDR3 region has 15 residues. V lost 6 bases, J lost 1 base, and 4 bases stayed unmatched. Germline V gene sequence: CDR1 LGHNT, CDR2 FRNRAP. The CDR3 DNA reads TGTGCTAGTGGAAGACTAGCGGGGTTCCAAGAGACCCAGTACTTC. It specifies CASGRLAGFQETQYF.

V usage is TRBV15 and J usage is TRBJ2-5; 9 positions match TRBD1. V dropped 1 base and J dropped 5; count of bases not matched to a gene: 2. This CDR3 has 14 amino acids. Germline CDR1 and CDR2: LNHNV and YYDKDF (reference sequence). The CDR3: CATSRGGQGETQYF. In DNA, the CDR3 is TGTGCCACCAGCAGAGGTGGACAGGGGGAGACCCAGTACTTC.

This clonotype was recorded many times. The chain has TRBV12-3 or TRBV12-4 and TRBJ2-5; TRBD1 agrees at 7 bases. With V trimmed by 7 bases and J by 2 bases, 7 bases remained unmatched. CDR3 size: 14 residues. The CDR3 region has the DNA TGTGCCAGCACCCCGGCCAGGGGGCAAGAGACCCAGTACTTC. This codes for CASTPARGQETQYF.

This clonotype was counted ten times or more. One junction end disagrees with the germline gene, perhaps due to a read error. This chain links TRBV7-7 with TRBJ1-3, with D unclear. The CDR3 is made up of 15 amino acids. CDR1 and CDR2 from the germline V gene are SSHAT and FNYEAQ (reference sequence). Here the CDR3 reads CASSSSKSSGNTIYF. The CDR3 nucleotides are TGTGCTAGCAGCTCGAGCAAGAGCTCTGGAAACACCATATATTTT.

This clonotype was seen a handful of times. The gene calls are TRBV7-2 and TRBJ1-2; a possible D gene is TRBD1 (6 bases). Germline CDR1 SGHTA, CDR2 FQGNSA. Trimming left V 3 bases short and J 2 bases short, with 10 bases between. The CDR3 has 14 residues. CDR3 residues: CASSFRGENYGYTF. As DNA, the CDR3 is TGTGCCAGCAGCTTCAGGGGAGAAAACTATGGCTACACCTTC. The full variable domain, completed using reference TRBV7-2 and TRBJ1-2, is GAGVSQSPSNKVTEKGKDVELRCDPISGHTALYWYRQSLGQGLEFLIYFQGNSAPDKSGLPSDRFSAERTGGSVSTLTIQRTQQEDSAVYLCASSFRGENYGYTFGSGTRLTVV.

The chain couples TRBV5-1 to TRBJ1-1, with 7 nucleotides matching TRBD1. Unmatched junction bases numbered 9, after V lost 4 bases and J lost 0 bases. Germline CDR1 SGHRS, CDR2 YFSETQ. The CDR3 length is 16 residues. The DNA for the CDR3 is TGCGCCAGCAGCCCGGGGACAGCACGGCTGAACACTGAAGCTTTCTTT. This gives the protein CASSPGTARLNTEAFF.

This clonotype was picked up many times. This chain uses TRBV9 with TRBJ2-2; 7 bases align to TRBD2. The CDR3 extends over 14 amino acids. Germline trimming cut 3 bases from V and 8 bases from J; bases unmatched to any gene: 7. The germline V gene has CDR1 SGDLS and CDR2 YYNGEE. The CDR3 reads CASSARDYLGELFF. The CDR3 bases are TGTGCCAGCAGCGCCCGGGACTACCTGGGGGAGCTGTTTTTT.

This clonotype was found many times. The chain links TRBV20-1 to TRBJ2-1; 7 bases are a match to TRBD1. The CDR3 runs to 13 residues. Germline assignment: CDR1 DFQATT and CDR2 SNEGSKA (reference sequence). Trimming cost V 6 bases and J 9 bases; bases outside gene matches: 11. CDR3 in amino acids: CSAFGTATREQFF. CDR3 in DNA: TGCAGTGCCTTCGGGACAGCAACGCGTGAGCAGTTCTTC.

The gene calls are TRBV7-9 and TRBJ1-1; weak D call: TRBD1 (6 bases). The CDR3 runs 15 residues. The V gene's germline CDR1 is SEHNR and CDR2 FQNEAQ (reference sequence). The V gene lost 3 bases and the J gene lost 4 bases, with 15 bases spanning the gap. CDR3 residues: CASSFKGGVGTEAFF. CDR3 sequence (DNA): TGTGCCAGCAGCTTTAAGGGGGGGGTGGGCACTGAAGCTTTCTTT.